Listed below are T cell receptor beta chains from one sample, sequenced in a study of T cell responses to AZD1222 COVID-19 vaccine. Generated by immunoSEQ multiplex PCR, the TCRdb table keeps only in-frame clones and is missing some. The sample has about 110,000 clones, roughly 92% seen once. Sequencing used peripheral blood, obtained 28 days after the second AZD1222 dose. The receptors originated from an adult who received the AZD1222 COVID-19 vaccine. CDR3s include the opening cysteine and the closing phenylalanine or tryptophan. The D gene is left open where the match is weak. The size entry is marked missing in some rows and otherwise reads once, few, many or a size class.

V gene,clone size,CDR3 length,D gene,J gene,CDR3 DNA,CDR3 protein
TRBV24-1,-,13,-,TRBJ1-2,TGTGCCACCAGTGATTTGCCGGGGACCGGCTACACCTTC,CATSDLPGTGYTF
TRBV19,-,14,-,TRBJ2-7,TGTGCCAGTAGTATAGGGTCGATTCCCTACGAGCAGTACTTC,CASSIGSIPYEQYF
TRBV3-1/TRBV3-2,-,16,-,TRBJ1-1,TGTGCCAGCAGCCAAGATTACGTGGAGGTGAACACTGAAGCTTTCTTT,CASSQDYVEVNTEAFF
TRBV27,once,14,-,TRBJ1-1,TGTGCCAGCAACAACCTGCGGGGGGTCACTGAAGCTTTCTTT,CASNNLRGVTEAFF
TRBV28,-,13,-,TRBJ1-5,TGTGCCAGCAGTGACCTAAGGGACCAGCCCCAGCATTTT,CASSDLRDQPQHF
TRBV6-5,-,14,-,TRBJ2-3,TGTGCCAGCAGTTACCCAGGGAGCACAGATACGCAGTATTTT,CASSYPGSTDTQYF
TRBV3-1/TRBV3-2,-,16,TRBD2,TRBJ2-7,TGTGCCAGCAGCCAAGACAGGCGGGGGTTGGCCTACGAGCAGTACTTC,CASSQDRRGLAYEQYF
TRBV5-1,-,13,-,TRBJ2-7,TGCGCCAGCAGCGTGGGGGCCTCCTACGAGCAGTACTTC,CASSVGASYEQYF
TRBV2,-,16,-,TRBJ2-5,TGTGCCAGCAGTGCCCCTAGGAGGAGCGGGCAAGAGACCCAGTACTTC,CASSAPRRSGQETQYF
TRBV6-5,-,14,-,TRBJ1-4,TGTGCCAGCAGTCAGGGCAACGGACGGGAAAAACTGTTTTTT,CASSQGNGREKLFF
TRBV5-5,-,15,-,TRBJ1-2,TGTGCCAGCGGTACTTGGGGGACTGGGAACTATGGCTACACCTTC,CASGTWGTGNYGYTF
TRBV7-2,-,12,-,TRBJ1-6,TGTGCCAGCAGCCCGTATAATTCACCCCTCCACTTT,CASSPYNSPLHF
TRBV29-1,-,12,TRBD1,TRBJ1-3,TGCAGCGTCTTGACAGGGACTAACACCATATATTTT,CSVLTGTNTIYF
TRBV28,-,12,-,TRBJ2-3,TGTGCCAGCAGTAGGGAGTCCACTACGCAGTATTTT,CASSRESTTQYF
TRBV5-4,once,16,-,TRBJ2-5,TGTGCCAGCAGCTTGCCCGGCCGGGCAGCCCAAGAGACCCAGTACTTC,CASSLPGRAAQETQYF
TRBV5-1,-,13,-,TRBJ1-2,TGCGCCAGCAGCTCGGCGGGGATTCCTCGGCACACCTTC,CASSSAGIPRHTF
TRBV7-2,-,14,-,TRBJ2-3,TGTGCCAGCAGAATTCGGTTCGGCACAGATACGCAGTATTTT,CASRIRFGTDTQYF
TRBV7-2,-,17,-,TRBJ2-7,TGTGCCAGCAGCTTAGTTTCACGCGGGACTCTATCCTACGAGCAGTACTTC,CASSLVSRGTLSYEQYF
TRBV7-2,-,13,TRBD1,TRBJ2-5,TGTGCCAGCAGCTTTACAGGGGAAGAGACCCAGTACTTC,CASSFTGEETQYF
TRBV19,-,13,-,TRBJ2-7,TGTGCCAGTAGTATGCTACCTCGCTACGAGCAGTACTTC,CASSMLPRYEQYF
TRBV28,-,16,-,TRBJ1-2,TGTGCCAGCAGTTTGCCCCCCTGGACAGAGAGCTATGGCTACACCTTC,CASSLPPWTESYGYTF
TRBV5-1,-,15,-,TRBJ2-1,TGCGCCAGCAGCTTGTTGGGGAGCTCCTACAATGAGCAGTTCTTC,CASSLLGSSYNEQFF
TRBV5-1,-,15,TRBD2,TRBJ2-1,TGCGCCAGCAGCTGGAAGCGGGGGGCAGACAATGAGCAGTTCTTC,CASSWKRGADNEQFF
TRBV7-9,-,15,-,TRBJ1-1,TGTGCCAGCAGCTTAGTTTCGGATATGAACACTGAAGCTTTCTTT,CASSLVSDMNTEAFF
TRBV18,-,15,TRBD1,TRBJ2-5,TGTGCCAGCTCATCGCCGGGACAGGCGTCAGAGACCCAGTACTTC,CASSSPGQASETQYF
TRBV7-2,few,14,-,TRBJ2-7,TGTGCCAGCAGCTTCGGGACTGCATTCTACGAGCAGTACTTC,CASSFGTAFYEQYF
TRBV7-8,-,11,-,TRBJ2-7,TGTGCCAGCAGCCCCGGCTACGAGCAGTACTTC,CASSPGYEQYF